This T cell receptor (beta chain) was sequenced during a study of T cells after yellow fever vaccination. Background on the study: Low-cell-number fractions were prepared with SMART-Seq v4 Ultra Low Input. Broader study findings: By day 5 rather than day 15, the secondary response had peaked, though it was weaker. Only a minor proportion of clonotypes was detected across both CD4 and CD8 compartments. From the bulk population, abundant clonotypes could contaminate and appear within FACS-sorted repertoires.

In this sample, this clonotype turned up many times. What it binds is not known. The CDR3 has 14 amino acids. The ends were cut back, 1 base at V and 2 bases at J, with 9 bases in the middle. Germline V gives CDR1 SEHNR, CDR2 FQNEAQ (reference sequence). TCRdb reprocessed the 5' RACE reads with MiXCR, giving one entry per CDR3 protein. The sample holds around 330,000 distinct CDR3 sequences; less than 4.5% are singletons and the top ten take 23%. The material was PBMCs, obtained on the day of the yellow fever booster vaccination. This chain connects TRBV7-9 to TRBJ2-7; D is possibly TRBD2 (5 bases). This TCR was recovered from a man aged 18 to 30 who received the YFV17D yellow fever vaccine. The CDR3 DNA reads TGTGCCAGCAGCTTAGATCCCGGGGCCTACGAGCAGTACTTC. Translating it yields CASSLDPGAYEQYF. Full variable domain (rest looked up from reference TRBV7-9 and TRBJ2-7): DTGVSQNPRHKITKRGQNVTFRCDPISEHNRLYWYRQTLGQGPEFLTYFQNEAQLEKSRLLSDRFSAERPKGSFSTLEIQRTEQGDSAMYLCASSLDPGAYEQYFGPGTRLTVT.